The source of this T cell receptor (beta chain) is a study of CD8+CD57+ T cells in acquired aplastic anemia. Both TCR beta VDJ combination and CDR3 sequence profiling were carried out. Genomic DNA was the template for this profiling. TCRdb recomputed calls from the reads with MiXCR, one row per CDR3 protein. Counted here are hundreds of thousands of distinct CDR3 sequences, 40% to 60% occurring once; the ten biggest clones make up 15% to 20%. All sequencing subjects had displayed CD8+CD57+ cell expansion on flow cytometry. Blood samples were obtained from patients who had received no prior therapy. As regards this clonotype: The antigen remains unidentified. This may be a read error: a much more frequent sequence differs by one nucleotide.

Overall study results and limits: Patients and controls shared twenty-nine CD8+ CDR3 sequences, highly expressed in patients.

Germline CDR1 reads SGHTA; CDR2 reads FQGNSA. CDR3 size: 15 residues. The TCR was taken from a human donor with aplastic anemia. Sequencing was done on a sample of sorted CD4+, CD8+, or CD8+CD57+ T cells (not recorded which) from PBMCs. The chain carries TRBV7-2 and TRBJ1-2; TRBD1 aligns across 7 bases. In DNA form, the CDR3 reads TGTGCCAGCAGTGTCGACAGGGAGAGGACCTATGGCCACACCTTC. Its protein product is CASSVDRERTYGHTF.